A selection of T cell receptor beta chains follows, all from one sample in a study of cytomegalovirus exposure and HLA in healthy donors. Clones were read by immunoSEQ multiplex PCR, and TCRdb kept only the in-frame ones, dropping some. Its table records 41,000 or so clones. The specimen sequenced was PBMCs. These receptors were collected from a man aged 25-45 years in good health and CMV-seronegative. Both conserved end residues are part of each CDR3. Each record gives: D gene, J gene, V gene, CDR3 DNA, CDR3 protein. A D gene is named only where the DNA matches it firmly.

>-|TRBJ1-5|TRBV6-1
TGTGCCAGCAGTGAGCAACAGGATCAGCCCCAGCATTTT
CASSEQQDQPQHF
>-|TRBJ1-5|TRBV6-5
TGTGCCAGCAGTTACAGTGGCAGTAGCAATCAGCCCCAGCATTTT
CASSYSGSSNQPQHF
>-|TRBJ2-2|TRBV18
TGTGCCAGCTCACCAAGAGACACCGGGGAGCTGTTTTTT
CASSPRDTGELFF
>-|TRBJ2-3|TRBV4-3
TGCGCCAGCAGCAGCAGGGGGGGCACAGATACGCAGTATTTT
CASSSRGGTDTQYF
>-|TRBJ1-1|TRBV12-5
TGTGCTAGTGGTGTGGTTTTACAGCGGTCCCTGGCCACTGAAGCTTTCTTT
CASGVVLQRSLATEAFF
>TRBD1|TRBJ2-2|TRBV29-1
TGCAGCGTGGGACAGCGAATCACCGGGGAGCTGTTTTTT
CSVGQRITGELFF
>TRBD2|TRBJ2-3|TRBV7-2
TGTGCCAGCAGCCTAAGACTAGCGGCTAGCACAGATACGCAGTATTTT
CASSLRLAASTDTQYF
>TRBD1|TRBJ2-7|TRBV5-1
TGCGCCAGCAGCCTCCGGGACAGAGACTACGAGCAGTACTTC
CASSLRDRDYEQYF
>-|TRBJ2-2|TRBV18
TGTGCCAGCTCACCCCTAGCCCCTAGCGCGAACACCGGGGAGCTGTTTTTT
CASSPLAPSANTGELFF
>-|TRBJ2-1|TRBV6-7
TGTGCCAGCAGTTACGGGTCGCGAGAGGGTTTTCGAAGCTACAATGAGCAGTTCTTC
CASSYGSREGFRSYNEQFF
>-|TRBJ1-2|TRBV29-1
TGCAGCATTGGGGGCGGCTACACCTTC
CSIGGGYTF
>TRBD2|TRBJ2-7|TRBV2
TGTGCCAGCAGTGGGGACTATGCCTACGAGCAGTACTTC
CASSGDYAYEQYF
>TRBD2|TRBJ2-1|TRBV7-9
TGTGCCAGCAGCTTTCTAGCGGGAGCCTACAATGAGCAGTTCTTC
CASSFLAGAYNEQFF
>-|TRBJ1-1|TRBV18
TGTGCCAGCTCACCACCACTTGCGGGCACTGAAGCTTTCTTT
CASSPPLAGTEAFF
>-|TRBJ2-1|TRBV19
TGTGCCAGTAAGCGGATGAGCTCCTACAATGAGCAGTTCTTC
CASKRMSSYNEQFF
>-|TRBJ2-2|TRBV7-9
TGTGCCAGCAGCTTTACAGGGACGAACACCGGGGAGCTGTTTTTT
CASSFTGTNTGELFF
>-|TRBJ2-7|TRBV29-1
TGCAGCGTTGTGAGGAGCTCCTACGAGCAGTACTTC
CSVVRSSYEQYF
>-|TRBJ2-1|TRBV29-1
TGCAGCGTCCTTAAGACTGCTTTGCCATACAATGAGCAGTTCTTC
CSVLKTALPYNEQFF
>-|TRBJ2-2|TRBV4-2
TGTGCCAGCAGCCAAGACCCGACAGCCGCGAACACCGGGGAGCTGTTTTTT
CASSQDPTAANTGELFF
>TRBD2|TRBJ2-1|TRBV30
TGTGCCTGGAACCAACTAGCGGGAGGGCTTAATGAGCAGTTCTTC
CAWNQLAGGLNEQFF
>TRBD2|TRBJ2-1|TRBV7-6
TGTGCCAGCAGTCTAGCTACTAGCGGGAGGGCCTATGAGCAGTTCTTC
CASSLATSGRAYEQFF
>TRBD2|TRBJ2-7|TRBV4-1
TGCGCCAGCAGCCAAGAATCCAGCGGGAGAGCCTACGAGCAGTACTTC
CASSQESSGRAYEQYF
>TRBD2|TRBJ2-7|TRBV2
TGTGCCAGCAGTGAGAGGATAGGGCTAGCGGGGTTCGAGCAGTACTTC
CASSERIGLAGFEQYF
>TRBD2|TRBJ2-1|TRBV5-1
TGCGCCAGCAGCTCTGGGACTAGCGGACCCTACAATGAGCAGTTCTTC
CASSSGTSGPYNEQFF
>-|TRBJ2-6|TRBV14
TGTGCCAGCAGCCAAGATATGGGCGGGACTGGGGCCAACGTCCTGACTTTC
CASSQDMGGTGANVLTF
>TRBD1|TRBJ2-5|TRBV18
TGTGCCAGCTCAGCTTTGCCTCCGGGACAGTTCCAAGAGACCCAGTACTTC
CASSALPPGQFQETQYF
>-|TRBJ2-7|TRBV12-5
TGTGCTAGTGGTTTCTCTCAGGGGCCTGGATACGAGCAGTACTTC
CASGFSQGPGYEQYF
>-|TRBJ1-1|TRBV5-6
TGTGCCAGCAGCTTTAGGGGTGGCACTGAAGCTTTCTTT
CASSFRGGTEAFF
>TRBD2|TRBJ2-5|TRBV4-1
TGCGCCAGCAGCCAAGGAAGGATAGCGGGGGGGCAGGGGGAGACCCAGTACTTC
CASSQGRIAGGQGETQYF
>-|TRBJ1-1|TRBV7-3
TGTGCCAGCAGCTTAAGGGGAGACACTGAAGCTTTCTTT
CASSLRGDTEAFF
>-|TRBJ1-4|TRBV6-1
TGTGCCAGCAGTGTTTACAGTAATGAAAAACTGTTTTTT
CASSVYSNEKLFF
>TRBD1|TRBJ2-7|TRBV10-3
TGTGCCATCAGTGAGAAAATACGACAGGGAAGCTACGAGCAGTACTTC
CAISEKIRQGSYEQYF